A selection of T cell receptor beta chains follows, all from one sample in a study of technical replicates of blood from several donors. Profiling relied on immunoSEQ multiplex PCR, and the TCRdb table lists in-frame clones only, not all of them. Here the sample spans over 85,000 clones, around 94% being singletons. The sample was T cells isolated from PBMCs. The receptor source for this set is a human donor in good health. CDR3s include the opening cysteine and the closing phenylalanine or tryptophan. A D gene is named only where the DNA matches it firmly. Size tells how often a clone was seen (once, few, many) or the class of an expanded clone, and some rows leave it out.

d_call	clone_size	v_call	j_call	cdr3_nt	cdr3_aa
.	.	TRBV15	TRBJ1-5	TGTGCCACCAGCAGAGATCGAGGTGAGGATCAGCCCCAGCATTTT	CATSRDRGEDQPQHF
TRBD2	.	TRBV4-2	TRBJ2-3	TGTGCCAGCAGCCAGGAAGGACTAGCGGGGGCCAACACAGATACGCAGTATTTT	CASSQEGLAGANTDTQYF
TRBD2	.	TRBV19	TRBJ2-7	TGTGCCAGTAGTCCGGGACTAGTTGCCTACGAGCAGTACTTC	CASSPGLVAYEQYF
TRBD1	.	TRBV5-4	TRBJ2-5	TGTGCCAGCACCCCGACAGGGTACCAAGAGACCCAGTACTTC	CASTPTGYQETQYF
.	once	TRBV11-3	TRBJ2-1	TGTGCCAGCAGCTTCGGGAGTATGAATGAGCAGTTCTTC	CASSFGSMNEQFF
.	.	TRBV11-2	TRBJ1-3	TGTGCCTCCAACCGGAGGGGCTCTGGAAACACCATATATTTT	CASNRRGSGNTIYF
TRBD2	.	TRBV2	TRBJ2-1	TGTGCCAGCAGGACCAGACTAGCGGGGGGGAGCAATGAGCAGTTCTTC	CASRTRLAGGSNEQFF
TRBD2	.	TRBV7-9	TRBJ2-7	TGTGCCAGCAGCCCAGGGACTAGTTTCTACGAGCAGTACTTC	CASSPGTSFYEQYF
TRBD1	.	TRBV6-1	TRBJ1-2	TGTGCCAGCAGTGAAGAATGGACAGGGGTTTATGGCTACACCTTC	CASSEEWTGVYGYTF
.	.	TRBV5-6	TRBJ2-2	TGTGCCAGCAGCACCAGGGACATCGGAATCGGTATCCGGGAGCTGTTTTTT	CASSTRDIGIGIRELFF
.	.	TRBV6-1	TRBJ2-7	TGTGCCAGCAGTGAAGGCCATGGGACTGGCGAGCAGTACTTC	CASSEGHGTGEQYF
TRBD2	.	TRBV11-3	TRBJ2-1	TGTGCCAGCAGCTTGGCGGGAGACTACAATGAGCAGTTCTTC	CASSLAGDYNEQFF
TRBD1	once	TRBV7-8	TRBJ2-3	TGTGCCAGCAGCTTTTCCGGGACAGGGCCAGATACGCAGTATTTT	CASSFSGTGPDTQYF
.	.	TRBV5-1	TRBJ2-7	TGCGCCAGCAGCTTGGGGTACAGATCCTACGAGCAGTACTTC	CASSLGYRSYEQYF
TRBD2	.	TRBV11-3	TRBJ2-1	TGTGCCAGCAGCCGGGGTGGCCTTAGCGGGGGGAACAATGAGCAGTTCTTC	CASSRGGLSGGNNEQFF
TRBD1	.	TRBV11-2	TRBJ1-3	TGTGCCAGCAGCTTAGAACAGGGGTATGGAAACACCATATATTTT	CASSLEQGYGNTIYF
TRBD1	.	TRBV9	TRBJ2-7	TGTGCCAGCAGCGTAGGGGGACAGTCCTCCTACGAGCAGTACTTC	CASSVGGQSSYEQYF
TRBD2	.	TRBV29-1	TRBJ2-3	TGCAGCGTTAAAAGGGGAAGAGGACTAGCGGGGGCACCAGATACGCAGTATTTT	CSVKRGRGLAGAPDTQYF
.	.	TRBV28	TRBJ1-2	TGTGCCAGCGAGTTACCTGCCCATGGCTACACCTTC	CASELPAHGYTF
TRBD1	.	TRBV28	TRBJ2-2	TGTGCCAGTCGGACAGGGAACACCGGGGAGCTGTTTTTT	CASRTGNTGELFF
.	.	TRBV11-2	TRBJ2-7	TGTGCCAGCAGCTTATCAGCGGCGGAGCGGTACTTC	CASSLSAAERYF
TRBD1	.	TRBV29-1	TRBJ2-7	TGCAGCGTTGGCGGGACAGGCGCTTCCTACGAGCAGTACTTC	CSVGGTGASYEQYF
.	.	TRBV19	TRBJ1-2	TGTGCCAGCCGAAGCCGGGGGGCGTATGGCTACACCTTC	CASRSRGAYGYTF
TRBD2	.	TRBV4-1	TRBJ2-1	TGCGCCAGCAGCCAAGAGAGGACTAGCGGAAGTGAGCAGTTCTTC	CASSQERTSGSEQFF
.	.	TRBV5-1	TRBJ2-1	TGCGCCAGCAGCTTTAGCGATCCCGCATACAATGAGCAGTTCTTC	CASSFSDPAYNEQFF
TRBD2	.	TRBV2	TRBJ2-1	TGTGCCAGCTGGGGGGGGACTAGCGGCTACAATGAGCAGTTCTTC	CASWGGTSGYNEQFF
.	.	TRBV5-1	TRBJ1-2	TGCGCCAGCAGCTTGGGCGGGGATTATGGCTACACCTTC	CASSLGGDYGYTF
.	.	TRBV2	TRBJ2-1	TGTGCCAGCAGTGAAGCCGACGGGAATGAGCAGTTCTTC	CASSEADGNEQFF
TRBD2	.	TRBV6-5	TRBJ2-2	TGTGCCAGCAGCCTAGGGAGGGAGACCGGGGAGCTGTTTTTT	CASSLGRETGELFF
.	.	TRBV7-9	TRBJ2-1	TGTGCCAGCAGTTCGAGGCAGAGCTCCTACAATGAGCAGTTCTTC	CASSSRQSSYNEQFF
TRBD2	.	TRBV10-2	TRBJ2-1	TGCGCCAGCAGTACGGGACTAGCGGGAGCTGAGCAGTTCTTC	CASSTGLAGAEQFF
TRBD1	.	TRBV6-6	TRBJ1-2	TGTGCCAGCAGTCACGAAGGGGACAGTAACTATGGCTACACCTTC	CASSHEGDSNYGYTF
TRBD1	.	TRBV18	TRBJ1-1	TGTGCCAGCTCATGGACAGGGGAGAACACTGAAGCTTTCTTT	CASSWTGENTEAFF
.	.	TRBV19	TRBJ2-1	TGTGCCAGTAGTACCCTCCGGACGCAGGGCAATGAGCAGTTCTTC	CASSTLRTQGNEQFF
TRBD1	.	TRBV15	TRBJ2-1	TGTGCCACCAGCGGCGGACAGGACTACAATGAGCAGTTCTTC	CATSGGQDYNEQFF
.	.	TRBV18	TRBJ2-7	TGTGCCAGCTCACCAACAGGGGGGGCTGATACCACGATGATACTATACGAGCAGTACTTC	CASSPTGGADTTMILYEQYF
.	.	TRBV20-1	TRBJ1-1	TGCAGTGCTAGACAGGACACTGAAGCTTTCTTT	CSARQDTEAFF